This note documents a single TCR beta chain sequence. Its antigen is unknown. Production of TCR cDNA was by 5'RACE template switching, which also added a universal primer site and UMIs. TCRdb processed the 5' RACE reads anew with MiXCR; each CDR3 protein has one entry. The sample lists tens of thousands of distinct CDR3 sequences, 7.5% to 9% occurring once. Germline assignment: CDR1 MNHNS and CDR2 SASEGT. The CDR3 length is 14 residues. Trimming took off 7 bases at V and 2 bases at J, with 15 bases between the two ends. These data are taken from a study of T cells after yellow fever vaccination. The overall study: With SMART-Seq v4 Ultra Low Input, the fractions containing low cell numbers were prepared.

Study-wide results and caveats: Most clones from primary vaccination resurfaced after the booster (under 97% CD4, approximately 88% CD8). Overall, a small share of clonotypes was seen in both CD4 and CD8 compartments.

The sequence derives from a man aged 30 to 45 who received the YFV17D yellow fever vaccine. The sequences come from CD8+ T cells sorted from PBMCs, collected on the day of the yellow fever booster vaccination. The V gene is TRBV6-1, the J gene TRBJ2-7; a possible D gene is TRBD2 (5 bases). CDR3 amino acids: CASIPRAGAYEQYF. Written as DNA, the CDR3 is TGTGCCAGCATCCCGAGGGCCGGCGCCTACGAGCAGTACTTC.